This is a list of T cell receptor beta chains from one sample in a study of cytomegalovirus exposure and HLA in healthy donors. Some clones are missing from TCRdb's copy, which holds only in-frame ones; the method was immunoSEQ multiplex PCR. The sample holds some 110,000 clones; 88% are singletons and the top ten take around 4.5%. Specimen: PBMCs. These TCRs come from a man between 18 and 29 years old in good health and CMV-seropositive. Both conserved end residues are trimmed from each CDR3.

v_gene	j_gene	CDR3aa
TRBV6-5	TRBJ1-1	ASSSGLGITEAF
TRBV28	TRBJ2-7	ASSETGVPYEQY
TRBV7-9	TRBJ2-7	ASSLGPKTGHYEQY
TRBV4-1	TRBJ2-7	ASSQDLGGNVYEQY
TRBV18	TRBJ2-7	ASSQASGEGSYEQY
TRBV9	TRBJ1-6	ASSVAPGQVSSYNSPLH
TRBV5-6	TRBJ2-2	ASSFALARNTGELF
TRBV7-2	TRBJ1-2	ASSLGRNGNYGYT
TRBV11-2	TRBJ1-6	ASSLGQRASPLH
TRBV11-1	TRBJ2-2	ASSPGTGNTGELF
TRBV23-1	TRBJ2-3	ASTSGTGSDTQY
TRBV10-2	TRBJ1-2	ASSNRGLNYGYT
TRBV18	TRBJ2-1	ASSPRTAQATYNEQF
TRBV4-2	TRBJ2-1	ASSQDARAWEQF
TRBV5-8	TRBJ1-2	ASSPTGTLSYT
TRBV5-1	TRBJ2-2	ASTSGAGGLGTGELF
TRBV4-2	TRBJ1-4	ASSQADRNNEKLF
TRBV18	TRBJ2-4	ASSPPGVAKNIQY
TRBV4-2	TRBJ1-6	ASSQAQNTGTGDSPLH
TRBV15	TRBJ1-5	ATSSSQGVSNQPQH
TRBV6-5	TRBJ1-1	ASRTGGRGEAF
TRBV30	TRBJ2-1	AWSDSRGLNRYNEQF
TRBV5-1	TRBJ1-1	ASSFGGNTEAF
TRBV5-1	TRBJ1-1	ASSLGSGMNTEAF
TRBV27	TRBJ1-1	ASTDWSTEAF
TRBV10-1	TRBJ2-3	ASSELRTDTQY
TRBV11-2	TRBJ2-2	ASSLEIGELF
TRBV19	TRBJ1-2	ASSPGLNYGYT
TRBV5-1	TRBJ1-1	ASSYINPGTANTEAF
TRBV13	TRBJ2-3	ASSLKRGDTQY
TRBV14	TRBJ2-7	ASSGGLNPPEQY
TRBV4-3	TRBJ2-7	ASSQDRGQGGSEQY
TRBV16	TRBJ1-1	ASSHYGAEAF
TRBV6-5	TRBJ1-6	ASRLTGTYNSPLH
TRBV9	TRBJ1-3	ASSVTGGSDTIY
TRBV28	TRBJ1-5	ASRLRNVPQPQH
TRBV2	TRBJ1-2	ASSAGYGYT
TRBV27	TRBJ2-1	ASSLSGDYNEQF
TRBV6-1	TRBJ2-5	ASSDPGVLSQTQY
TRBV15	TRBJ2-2	ATSGTSGGELF
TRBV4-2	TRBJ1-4	ASSQERTTNEKLF
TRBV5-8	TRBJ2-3	ASLGTGVTDTQY
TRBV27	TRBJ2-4	ASSLVGQGNIQY
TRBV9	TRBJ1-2	ASSVVWGGNGYT
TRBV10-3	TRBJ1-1	AIRDRGRDTEAF
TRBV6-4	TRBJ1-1	ASSPRDSRPTEAF
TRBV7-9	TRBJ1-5	ASTGGGSNQPQH
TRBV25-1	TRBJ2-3	ASSAFSGRGTDTQY
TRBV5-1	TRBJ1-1	ASSLAGWNTEAF